The rows below give T cell receptor beta chains drawn from one sample of a study of blood T cell repertoires in COVID-19. Using immunoSEQ multiplex PCR, the repertoire was profiled, and TCRdb retains in-frame clones only, with some absent. The sample has 250,000 to 300,000 clones, around 85% seen once. The specimen was peripheral blood. These receptors were obtained from a man aged 50 to 60 with active or convalescent COVID-19. CDR3s include the opening cysteine and the closing phenylalanine or tryptophan. The D gene is left open where the match is weak. Not all rows give a size; the values are once, few, many and, for expanded clones, a class.

abundance,v_gene,j_gene,d_gene,CDR3aa,CDR3nt
NA,TRBV7-3,TRBJ2-3,TRBD2,CASSLTLAGTDTQYF,TGTGCCAGCAGCTTAACGCTAGCGGGAACAGATACGCAGTATTTT
NA,TRBV11-2,TRBJ2-2,NA,CASSPRSNTGELFF,TGTGCCAGCAGCCCCAGAAGTAACACCGGGGAGCTGTTTTTT
few,TRBV5-1,TRBJ1-4,NA,CASSIPSEGEKLFF,TGCGCCAGCAGCATTCCCTCGGAGGGAGAAAAACTGTTTTTT
NA,TRBV6-5,TRBJ1-1,NA,CASSYSGAEAFF,TGTGCCAGCAGTTACTCGGGCGCTGAAGCTTTCTTT
NA,TRBV3-1/TRBV3-2,TRBJ1-2,NA,CASSQDTGGYTF,TGTGCCAGCAGCCAAGATACAGGTGGCTACACCTTC
NA,TRBV28,TRBJ2-1,TRBD2,CASSLGGAGVGEQFF,TGTGCCAGCAGTTTAGGAGGAGCGGGAGTTGGTGAGCAGTTCTTC
NA,TRBV21-1,TRBJ1-3,NA,CASSKGAGNSGNTIYF,TGTGCCAGCAGCAAAGGGGCGGGAAACTCTGGAAACACCATATATTTT
NA,TRBV5-1,TRBJ2-5,TRBD1,CASSLGTGGETQYF,TGCGCCAGCAGCCTCGGGACAGGGGGAGAGACCCAGTACTTC
few,TRBV5-4,TRBJ1-1,TRBD1,CASSQGQATEAFF,TGTGCCAGCAGCCAGGGACAGGCCACTGAAGCTTTCTTT
NA,TRBV7-6,TRBJ2-5,NA,CASSSQPAGETQYF,TGTGCCAGCAGCTCACAACCTGCCGGGGAGACCCAGTACTTC
NA,TRBV27,TRBJ1-2,NA,CASSYRDLRGYTF,TGTGCCAGCAGTTACAGGGATTTACGGGGCTACACCTTC
NA,TRBV5-1,TRBJ1-6,NA,CASSDSGHQSSYNSPLHF,TGCGCCAGCAGCGATTCGGGACACCAAAGCTCCTATAATTCACCCCTCCACTTT
NA,TRBV10-3,TRBJ1-2,NA,CAISAPGDGYTF,TGTGCCATCAGTGCTCCAGGGGATGGCTACACCTTC
NA,TRBV20-1,TRBJ2-4,NA,CSARNSVVQYF,TGCAGTGCGAGAAACAGTGTGGTTCAGTACTTC
NA,TRBV6-1,TRBJ2-5,NA,CASSEVVSVETQYF,TGTGCCAGCAGTGAAGTGGTCAGTGTAGAGACCCAGTACTTC
NA,TRBV4-1,TRBJ2-5,TRBD1,CASSQDRGTGVQETQYF,TGCGCCAGCAGCCAAGACCGTGGGACAGGGGTCCAAGAGACCCAGTACTTC
NA,TRBV28,TRBJ1-2,TRBD1,CASSLDRGRGYGYTF,TGTGCCAGCAGTCTGGACAGGGGGCGCGGCTATGGCTACACCTTC
NA,TRBV6-5,TRBJ1-2,NA,CASSPGEYYGYTF,TGTGCCAGCTCACCGGGGGAATACTATGGCTACACCTTC
NA,TRBV15,TRBJ2-7,NA,CATSGFRISGEQYF,TGTGCCACCAGCGGCTTCCGCATATCGGGGGAGCAGTACTTC
NA,TRBV3-1/TRBV3-2,TRBJ2-1,NA,CASSQDGGFYNEQFF,TGTGCCAGCAGCCAAGATGGGGGGTTCTACAATGAGCAGTTCTTC
once,TRBV27,TRBJ2-7,NA,CASSLYPGALEQYF,TGTGCCAGCAGTTTATATCCAGGGGCGCTCGAGCAGTACTTC
NA,TRBV6-1,TRBJ1-5,NA,CASSEDRVYQPQHF,TGTGCCAGCAGTGAAGACAGGGTCTATCAGCCCCAGCATTTT
NA,TRBV19,TRBJ1-5,NA,CASSIGVRNQPQHF,TGTGCCAGTAGTATAGGGGTCAGGAATCAGCCCCAGCATTTT
NA,TRBV7-3,TRBJ1-1,NA,CASSSSGGNTEAFF,TGTGCCAGCAGCTCTAGCGGGGGAAACACTGAAGCTTTCTTT
NA,TRBV19,TRBJ2-2,NA,CASSILNTGELFF,TGTGCCAGTAGTATTCTGAACACCGGGGAGCTGTTTTTT
NA,TRBV7-9,TRBJ1-4,TRBD1,CASSLATGGATNEKLFF,TGTGCCAGCAGCTTAGCCACAGGGGGCGCTACTAATGAAAAACTGTTTTTT
NA,TRBV5-5,TRBJ2-6,TRBD2,CASSLLAGDGHRGANVLTF,TGTGCCAGCAGCTTGTTGGCGGGAGATGGCCACCGTGGGGCCAACGTCCTGACTTTC
NA,TRBV3-1/TRBV3-2,TRBJ2-7,TRBD1,CASSQEGQPIYEQYF,TGTGCCAGCAGCCAAGAGGGACAGCCCATCTACGAGCAGTACTTC
NA,TRBV6-5,TRBJ1-3,TRBD1,CASRPGTEAGNTIYF,TGTGCCAGCAGGCCGGGGACAGAGGCTGGAAACACCATATATTTT
NA,TRBV19,TRBJ2-2,NA,CASSKTVNTGELFF,TGTGCCAGTAGTAAGACAGTGAACACCGGGGAGCTGTTTTTT
once,TRBV9,TRBJ2-7,TRBD2,CASSTGTSGQYEQYF,TGTGCCAGCTCCACTGGGACTAGCGGGCAATACGAGCAGTACTTC
NA,TRBV4-3,TRBJ2-2,TRBD2,CASSQGLAGGRTGELFF,TGCGCCAGCAGCCAAGGACTAGCGGGAGGCCGCACCGGGGAGCTGTTTTTT
NA,TRBV5-4,TRBJ1-1,NA,CASSRTGVDTEAFF,TGTGCCAGCAGCCGTACCGGGGTTGACACTGAAGCTTTCTTT
NA,TRBV20-1,TRBJ1-1,TRBD1,CSAEARGLAFF,TGCAGTGCGGAGGCCAGGGGGCTAGCTTTCTTT
NA,TRBV2,TRBJ1-2,NA,CASTIRTTDATF,TGTGCCAGCACTATTCGAACGACAGACGCCACCTTC
NA,TRBV11-3,TRBJ1-1,NA,CASSSRGGEAFF,TGTGCCAGCAGCTCTAGGGGTGGGGAAGCTTTCTTT
NA,TRBV5-1,TRBJ1-2,TRBD1,CASSSTGDYGYTF,TGCGCCAGCAGCTCGACAGGGGACTATGGCTACACCTTC
NA,TRBV5-1,TRBJ1-4,NA,CASSLGDRYNEKLFF,TGCGCCAGCAGCTTGGGCGACAGATATAATGAAAAACTGTTTTTT
NA,TRBV20-1,TRBJ1-2,NA,CSASGGGIRSEDYGYTF,TGCAGTGCTAGTGGGGGGGGAATCCGCTCAGAGGACTATGGCTACACCTTC
once,TRBV6-6,TRBJ2-7,NA,CASSYMRAGSSYEQYF,TGTGCCAGCAGTTACATGCGGGCGGGGAGCTCCTACGAGCAGTACTTC
NA,TRBV7-2,TRBJ1-1,NA,CASTPTGTEAFF,TGTGCCAGCACCCCTACGGGTACTGAAGCTTTCTTT
NA,TRBV5-4,TRBJ1-4,TRBD1,CASSLGRGIEKLFF,TGTGCCAGCAGCCTTGGCAGGGGGATCGAAAAACTGTTTTTT
few,TRBV6-5,TRBJ1-1,NA,CASSQRQYMNTEAFF,TGTGCCAGCAGCCAACGACAGTACATGAACACTGAAGCTTTCTTT